Below, 8 T cell receptor beta chains from the same sample are listed, as sequenced in a study of blood T cell repertoires in COVID-19. Libraries were prepared by immunoSEQ multiplex PCR; TCRdb keeps only in-frame clonotypes and omits some of them. The sample lists approximately 250,000 clones, 88% occurring once. Sample: PBMCs or T cells enriched from blood (not recorded which). Source of these receptors: a woman aged 40-49 years with acute COVID-19.

The chain has TRBV6-2 or TRBV6-3 and TRBJ2-7; possibly TRBD2 for D (7 bases). V lost 4 bases and J 3 bases, leaving 10 bases between the germline ends. CDR3 length: 13 residues. Germline V gene lookup returns CDR1 MNHEY and CDR2 SVGEGT. The DNA of the CDR3 is TGTGCCAGCAGTTGGGGGGGGCTCTACGAGCAGTACGTC. Translation: CASSWGGLYEQYV.

The V call is TRBV4-3, the J call TRBJ2-1, with TRBD1 as a possible D gene (6 bases). CDR3 length: 15 residues. Per germline, CDR1 LGHNA and CDR2 YSLEER. Trimming removed 6 bases at V and 0 bases at J, with 12 bases between. In DNA, the CDR3 is TGCGCCAGCAGTTTGGGACATTCCTCCTACAATGAGCAGTTCTTC. Its protein is CASSLGHSSYNEQFF.

The chain joins TRBV7-9 to TRBJ2-2, with 15 bases aligning to TRBD2. The CDR3 extends over 18 amino acids. Germline lookup yields CDR1 SEHNR and CDR2 FQNEAQ (reference sequence). With 3 bases clipped from V and 3 bases from J, the junction kept 5 bases outside the gene matches. The CDR3 sequence: CASSFGLAGGPDTGELFF. The CDR3 nucleotides read TGTGCCAGCAGCTTCGGACTAGCGGGGGGGCCTGACACCGGGGAGCTGTTTTTT.

This clone has just one count. The J gene is TRBJ2-5, the V gene TRBV12-3 or TRBV12-4; 8 positions agree with TRBD1. The CDR3 sequence is 12 residues long. Unmatched junction bases numbered 7, after V lost 6 bases and J lost 10 bases. The CDR3 region is CASSHGQGDQYF. The CDR3, as DNA: TGTGCCAGCAGCCACGGACAGGGTGACCAGTACTTC.

The CDR3 reads CASSIGLGAEQYV. The CDR3 DNA follows: TGTGCCAGTAGTATAGGTTTAGGGGCCGAGCAGTACGTC. This chain links TRBV19 with TRBJ2-7; perhaps TRBD1 as D (5 bases). Trimming shortened V by 1 base and J by 6 bases, and 10 bases separated the two germline ends. Germline CDR1 and CDR2: LNHDA and SQIVND (reference sequence). The CDR3 consists of 13 residues.

The rearrangement uses TRBV7-2 and TRBJ2-1, with D possibly matching TRBD2 (6 bases). Trimming removed 7 bases at V and 11 bases at J, with 15 bases between. The CDR3 runs to 12 residues. From germline, CDR1 is SGHTA and CDR2 FQGNSA. The chain's CDR3 is CASTPSGEQQFF. CDR3 in DNA: TGTGCCAGCACCCCTTCGGGAGAGCAGCAGTTCTTC. The full variable domain, with the rest looked up from reference TRBV7-2 and TRBJ2-1, is GAGVSQSPSNKVTEKGKDVELRCDPISGHTALYWYRQSLGQGLEFLIYFQGNSAPDKSGLPSDRFSAERTGGSVSTLTIQRTQQEDSAVYLCASTPSGEQQFFGPGTRLTVL.

The chain recombines TRBV28 with TRBJ1-2; D gene uncertain. From germline, CDR1 is MDHEN and CDR2 SYDVKM. V gave up 5 bases and J gave up 8 bases, with 18 bases separating them. The CDR3 contains 14 residues. The CDR3 spells CASSNPGYSRGYTF. CDR3 nucleotide sequence: TGTGCCAGCAGTAACCCGGGATACAGCCGGGGCTACACCTTC.

The V call is TRBV7-2, the J call TRBJ1-5, with TRBD1 matching over 9 bases. CDR3 size: 14 residues. In germline, CDR1 is SGHTA, CDR2 FQGNSA. Losses at the gene ends were 5 bases for V and 5 bases for J; bases not matched to a gene: 4. The CDR3 bases are TGTGCCAGCAGCCTGTGGACAGGGGATCAGCCCCAGCATTTT. This gives the protein CASSLWTGDQPQHF.